Reported below is one T cell receptor (beta chain). These data originate in a study of shared clonotypes between healthy human individuals. The CDR3 sequence is 15 residues long. Trimming pared 3 bases from V and 8 bases from J, leaving 19 bases between. The germline gives CDR1 LNHDA, CDR2 SQIVND (reference sequence). The table came from immunoSEQ multiplex PCR; TCRdb's copy has only in-frame clones and leaves some out. The repertoire holds roughly 2 million clones, around 95% seen once, with 0.1% to 0.15% in the top ten. The sequence came from a man between 18 and 35 years old in good health. This rearrangement joins TRBV19 to TRBJ1-2, with D possibly TRBD1 on 5 matching bases. Material for sequencing was naive CD4+ T cells sorted from blood. As to subset: CD45RA+ positively selected. The CDR3 is CASSMMRGVERGYTF. For the CDR3, the DNA is TGTGCCAGTAGTATGATGCGGGGCGTTGAGAGGGGCTACACCTTC.